This T cell receptor beta chain was identified in a study of blood T cell repertoires in COVID-19. Turning to the study itself: Sites across the United States, Italy and Spain contributed samples from acute and convalescent COVID-19. PBMCs, B-cell-depleted T cells, or T cells provided the cDNA or gDNA that made up the material.

This CDR3 has 14 amino acids. The germline V and J ends were trimmed by 3 bases and 5 bases, with 11 bases remaining between them. CDR1 is MDHEN, CDR2 SYDVKM, per germline. Source study methods: Quantification of nucleated cells was approximated via reference gene primer amplification. Produced via immunoSEQ multiplex PCR; TCRdb's table is partial and in-frame only. That table supplies the V and J calls and clone size; D and trimming were determined from the DNA. The repertoire holds roughly 180,000 clones, with about 88% as singletons. This receptor was identified in a man between 65 and 85 years old with active or convalescent COVID-19. The chain joins TRBV28 to TRBJ2-1; perhaps TRBD2 as D (5 bases). Material for sequencing was peripheral blood. CDR3: CASSFQGGHNEQFF. DNA for the CDR3: TGTGCCAGCAGTTTTCAAGGAGGACACAATGAGCAGTTCTTC.